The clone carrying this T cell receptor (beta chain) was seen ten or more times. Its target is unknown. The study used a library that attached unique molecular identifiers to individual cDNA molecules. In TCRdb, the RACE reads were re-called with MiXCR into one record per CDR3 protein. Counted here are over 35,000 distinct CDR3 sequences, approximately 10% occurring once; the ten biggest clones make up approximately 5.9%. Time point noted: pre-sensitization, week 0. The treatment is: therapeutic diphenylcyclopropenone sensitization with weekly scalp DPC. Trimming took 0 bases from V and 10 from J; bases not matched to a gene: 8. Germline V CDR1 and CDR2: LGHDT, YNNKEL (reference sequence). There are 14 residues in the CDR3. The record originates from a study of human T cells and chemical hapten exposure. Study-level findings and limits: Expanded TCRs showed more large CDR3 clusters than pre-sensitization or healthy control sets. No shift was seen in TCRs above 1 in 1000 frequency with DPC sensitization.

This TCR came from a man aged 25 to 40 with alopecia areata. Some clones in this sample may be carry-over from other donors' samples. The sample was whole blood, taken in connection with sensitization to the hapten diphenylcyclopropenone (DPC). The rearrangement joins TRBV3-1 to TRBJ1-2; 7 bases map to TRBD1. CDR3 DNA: TGTGCCAGCAGCCAAGATTTTACAGGGGCCTACTACACCTTC. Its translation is CASSQDFTGAYYTF. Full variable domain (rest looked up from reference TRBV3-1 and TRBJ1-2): DTAVSQTPKYLVTQMGNDKSIKCEQNLGHDTMYWYKQDSKKFLKIMFSYNNKELIINETVPNRFSPKSPDKAHLNLHINSLELGDSAVYFCASSQDFTGAYYTFGSGTRLTVV.